The entry that follows covers one T cell receptor beta chain sequence. Its target is unknown. The data were taken from a study of cytomegalovirus exposure and HLA in healthy donors. Study-level findings and limits: Listed as cytomegalovirus-associated were 150 to 200 TCR beta chains. Most TCR sequences showed up rarely, but some public TCRs showed up in many donors.

Sequenced by immunoSEQ multiplex PCR; TCRdb stores in-frame clones only, minus some. The repertoire holds approximately 81,000 clones, with 90% to 95% as singletons. The V segment lost 3 bases and the J segment 3 bases; nucleotides outside the gene matches: 4. The germline gives CDR1 SQVTM, CDR2 ANQGSEA. This CDR3 region has 13 residues. V is TRBV29-1 and J is TRBJ2-7; TRBD2 matches 8 bases. This receptor was taken from a man aged 18-30 years in good health and CMV-seronegative. Sequencing input: PBMCs. For the CDR3, the DNA is TGCAGCGTTGACCTAGCGGGCCGCTACGAGCAGTACTTC. Amino acids: CSVDLAGRYEQYF.